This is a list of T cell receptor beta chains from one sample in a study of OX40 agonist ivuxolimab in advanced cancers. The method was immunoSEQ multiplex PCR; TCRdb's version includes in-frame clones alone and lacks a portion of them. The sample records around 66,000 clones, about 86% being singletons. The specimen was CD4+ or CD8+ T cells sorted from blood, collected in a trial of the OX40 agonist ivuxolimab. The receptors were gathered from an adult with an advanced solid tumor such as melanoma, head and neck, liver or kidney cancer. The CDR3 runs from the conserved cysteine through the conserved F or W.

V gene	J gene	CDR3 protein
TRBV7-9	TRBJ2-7	CASSRPIAGSDEQYF
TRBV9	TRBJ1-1	CASSVTGGVTEAFF
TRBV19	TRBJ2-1	CASSTPSRVSSYNEQFF
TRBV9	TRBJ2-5	CASSGTSGGRETQYF
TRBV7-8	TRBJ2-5	CASSLERLASETQYF
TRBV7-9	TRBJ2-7	CASSLPHSSYEQYF
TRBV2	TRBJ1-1	CASSVVGDTEAFF
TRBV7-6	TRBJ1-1	CASSESEGTEAFF
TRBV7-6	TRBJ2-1	CASSRTGGLDEQFF
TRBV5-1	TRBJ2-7	CASSPVRGLYEQYF
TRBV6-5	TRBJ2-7	CASSGWGDGYEQYF
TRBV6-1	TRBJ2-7	CASSLHRVYYF
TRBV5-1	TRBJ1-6	CASSLLTGENSPLHF
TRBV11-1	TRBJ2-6	CASSRDKPASGANVLTF
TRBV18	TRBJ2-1	CASSLGRGAVDEQFF
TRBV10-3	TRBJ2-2	CAISPRGGAGELFF
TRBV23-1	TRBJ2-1	CASRGRSYNEQFF
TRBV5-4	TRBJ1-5	CASSLQGAGQPQHF
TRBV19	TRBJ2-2	CASIQAPRTGELFF
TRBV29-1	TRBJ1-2	CSVEDRTRSGYTF
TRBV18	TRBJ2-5	CASSPTVQETQYF
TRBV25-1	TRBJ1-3	CASSGISVSGNTIYF
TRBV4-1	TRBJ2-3	CASSQDWGRGASSTDTQYF
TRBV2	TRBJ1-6	CASGTDYNSPLHF
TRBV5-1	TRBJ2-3	CASSLGGLDTQYF
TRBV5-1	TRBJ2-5	CASSPDLALLAGAEDF